What follows are 12 T cell receptor beta chains derived from one specimen sequenced in a study of blood T cell repertoires in COVID-19 (dated by TCRdb to the early 2020s). Receptor amplification or capture employed the immunoSEQ multiplex PCR assay. Sourced from immuneACCESS, this table was stored by TCRdb with only in-frame sequences that have V and J called. A share of the clones is absent; for the studies checked, an unresolved V gene accounts for under half, and the remainder has no known explanation. This sample lists around 250,000 clones; approximately 90% were detected once. The ten largest clones capture less than 3.5% of the sample. Material: PBMCs or T cells enriched from blood (not recorded which). These receptors were obtained from a man aged 40-50 years who had been exposed to COVID-19.

In this sample, this clone turned up a few times. The rearrangement links TRBV10-3 to TRBJ2-1, with 9 positions matching TRBD2. The CDR3 runs 15 residues. Germline CDR1 is ENHRY and CDR2 is SYGVKD. The junction had 10 bases not matched to a gene; V was cut back by 2 bases and J by 11 bases. CDR3 sequence (DNA): TGTGCCATCAGTGAGACCGGGACTAGCCGACAGCAGCAGTTCTTC. Translation: CAISETGTSRQQQFF.

The rearrangement joins TRBV29-1 to TRBJ1-2; the match to TRBD1 covers 8 bases. Looked up from germline, CDR1 is SQVTM and CDR2 is ANQGSEA. Unmatched junction bases numbered 5, after V lost 2 bases and J lost 6 bases. The CDR3 loop spans 13 amino acids. The CDR3 nucleotides are TGCAGCGTTGAACCAGGGGGCTCGGATGGCTACACCTTC. This codes for CSVEPGGSDGYTF.

CDR3 coding DNA: TGTGCCAGCAGCTTATTGAGAAACCAAATAGAATACGAGCAGTACTTC. This translates into CASSLLRNQIEYEQYF. The gene calls are TRBV11-3 and TRBJ2-7, with unresolved D. The CDR3 runs to 16 residues. Germline CDR1 is SGHNT and CDR2 is YENEEA. V shed 2 bases and J shed 4 bases, with 18 bases lying between them.

V usage is TRBV7-9 and J usage is TRBJ1-1, with a possible D match to TRBD1 (6 bases). The CDR3 contains 15 residues. V gave up 1 base and J gave up 5 bases, with 14 bases separating them. CDR1 is SEHNR and CDR2 is FQNEAQ in the germline V gene (reference sequence). The CDR3 DNA reads TGTGCCAGCAGCTTAGACGGGGGGGCGAGGACTGAAGCTTTCTTT. It codes for CASSLDGGARTEAFF. Filled out from reference TRBV7-9 and TRBJ1-1, the complete variable domain reads DTGVSQNPRHKITKRGQNVTFRCDPISEHNRLYWYRQTLGQGPEFLTYFQNEAQLEKSRLLSDRFSAERPKGSFSTLEIQRTEQGDSAMYLCASSLDGGARTEAFFGQGTRLTVV.

The chain employs TRBV19 and TRBJ2-7, with TRBD1 identical over 7 bases. J gave up 6 bases and V 5 bases, and 13 bases lay outside the gene matches. The CDR3 is 15 residues long. Germline CDR1 reads LNHDA; CDR2 reads SQIVND (reference sequence). This CDR3 is CASSPRQGINREQYF. CDR3 coding DNA: TGTGCCAGTAGTCCGAGACAGGGTATCAATCGCGAGCAGTACTTC.

The chain employs TRBV24-1 and TRBJ2-1; D is perhaps TRBD2 (5 bases). There are 15 residues in the CDR3. Per germline, CDR1 KGHDR and CDR2 SFDVKD. V lost 9 bases, J lost 6 bases, and 20 bases lay in between. The CDR3 region has the DNA TGTGCCACCGGAATTCGAGGACTCCTACTCAATGAGCAGTTCTTC. It specifies CATGIRGLLLNEQFF.

This rearrangement joins TRBV6-6 to TRBJ2-1; no firm D call. Germline V lookup: CDR1 MNHNY, CDR2 SVGAGI (reference sequence). Trimming took off 2 bases at V and 5 bases at J, with 10 bases between the two ends. CDR3 size: 14 residues. CDR3 sequence reads: CASSYETDNNEQFF. The CDR3 nucleotides read TGTGCCAGCAGTTACGAAACAGACAACAATGAGCAGTTCTTC.

The rearrangement uses TRBV29-1 and TRBJ1-2, with D possibly matching TRBD1 (6 bases). This CDR3 spans 11 amino acids. Germline loops: CDR1 SQVTM, CDR2 ANQGSEA. With 6 bases removed from V and 2 bases from J, the gap between germline ends came to 7 bases. The CDR3 loop reads CSVGQNYGYTF. Written as DNA, the CDR3 is TGCAGCGTCGGACAGAACTATGGCTACACCTTC.

This sequence joins TRBV12-3 or TRBV12-4 and TRBJ2-1; D not resolved. The CDR3 runs 11 residues. V was trimmed by 5 bases and J by 7 bases, leaving 6 bases between them. The CDR3 region is CASSQFNEQFF. The CDR3 DNA is TGTGCCAGCAGTCAATTTAATGAGCAGTTCTTC.

V is TRBV24-1 and J is TRBJ2-2; 13 nucleotides line up with TRBD2. With 4 bases clipped from V and 6 bases from J, the junction kept 7 bases outside the gene matches. In germline, CDR1 is KGHDR, CDR2 SFDVKD. The CDR3 covers 17 residues. The CDR3 protein is CATSDPTSGRASGELFF. The DNA for the CDR3 is TGTGCCACCAGTGACCCTACTAGCGGGAGGGCCTCCGGGGAGCTGTTTTTT.

The chain carries TRBV30 and TRBJ1-5, with D hard to call. V lost 0 bases and J lost 6, with 18 bases in between. Per germline, CDR1 GTSNPN and CDR2 SVGIG (reference sequence). This CDR3 comprises 16 residues. The CDR3 DNA follows: TGTGCCTGGAGTGTAACCCCCGGGCATGGGAGTCAGCCCCAGCATTTT. Translating gives CAWSVTPGHGSQPQHF.

This chain connects TRBV12-3 or TRBV12-4 to TRBJ1-4; D is perhaps TRBD1 (5 bases). V gave up 5 bases and J gave up 5 bases, with 9 bases separating them. The CDR3 is 13 amino acids. Here the CDR3 reads CASSNGGNEKLFF. The CDR3 region has the DNA TGTGCCAGCAGTAACGGGGGAAATGAAAAACTGTTTTTT.